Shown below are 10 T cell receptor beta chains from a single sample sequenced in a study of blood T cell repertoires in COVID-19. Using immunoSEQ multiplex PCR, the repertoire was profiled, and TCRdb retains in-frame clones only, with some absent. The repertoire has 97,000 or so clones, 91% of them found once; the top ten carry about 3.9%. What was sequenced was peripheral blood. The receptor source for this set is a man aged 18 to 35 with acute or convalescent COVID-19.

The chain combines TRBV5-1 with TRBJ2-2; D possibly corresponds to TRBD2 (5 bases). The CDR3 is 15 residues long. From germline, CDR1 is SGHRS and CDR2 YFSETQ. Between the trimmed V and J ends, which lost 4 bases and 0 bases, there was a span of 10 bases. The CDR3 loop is CASSGSGTNTGELFF. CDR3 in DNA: TGCGCCAGCAGCGGGAGTGGTACGAACACCGGGGAGCTGTTTTTT.

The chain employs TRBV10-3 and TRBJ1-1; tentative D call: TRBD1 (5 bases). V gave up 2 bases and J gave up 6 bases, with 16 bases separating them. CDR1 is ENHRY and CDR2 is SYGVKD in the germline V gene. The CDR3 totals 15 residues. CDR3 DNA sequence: TGTGCCATCAGTGAGCAGGGCTCCAATTTGGCTGAAGCTTTCTTT. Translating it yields CAISEQGSNLAEAFF.

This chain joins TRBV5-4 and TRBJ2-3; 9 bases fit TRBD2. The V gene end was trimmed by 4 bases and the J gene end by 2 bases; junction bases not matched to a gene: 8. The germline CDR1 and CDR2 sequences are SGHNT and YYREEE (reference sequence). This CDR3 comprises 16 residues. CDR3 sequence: CASSPTSGGHTDTQYF. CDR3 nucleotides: TGTGCCAGCAGCCCGACTAGCGGAGGGCACACAGATACGCAGTATTTT.

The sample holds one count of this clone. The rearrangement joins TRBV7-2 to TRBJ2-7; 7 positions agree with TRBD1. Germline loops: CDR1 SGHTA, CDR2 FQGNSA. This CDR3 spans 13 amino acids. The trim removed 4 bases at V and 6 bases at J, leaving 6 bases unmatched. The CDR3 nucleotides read TGTGCCAGCAGCTGGGACAGAGGTGGCGAGCAGTACTTC. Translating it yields CASSWDRGGEQYF.

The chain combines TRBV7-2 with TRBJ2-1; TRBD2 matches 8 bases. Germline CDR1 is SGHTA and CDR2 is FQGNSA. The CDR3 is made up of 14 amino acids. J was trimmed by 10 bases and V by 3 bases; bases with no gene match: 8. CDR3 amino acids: CASSLAAGGREQFF. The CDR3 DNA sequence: TGTGCCAGCAGCTTGGCGGCGGGAGGTAGGGAGCAGTTCTTC.

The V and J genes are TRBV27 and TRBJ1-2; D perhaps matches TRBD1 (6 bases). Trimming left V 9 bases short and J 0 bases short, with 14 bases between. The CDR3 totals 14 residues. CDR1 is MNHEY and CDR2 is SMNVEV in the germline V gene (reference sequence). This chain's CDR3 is CASTPTGSNYGYTF. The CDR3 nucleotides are TGTGCCAGTACCCCGACAGGATCTAACTATGGCTACACCTTC.

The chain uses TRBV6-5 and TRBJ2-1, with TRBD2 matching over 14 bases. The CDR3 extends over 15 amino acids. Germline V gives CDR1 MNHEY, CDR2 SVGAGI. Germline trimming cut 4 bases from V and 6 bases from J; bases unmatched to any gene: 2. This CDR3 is CASSSGLAGVNEQFF. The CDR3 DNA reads TGTGCCAGCAGTTCGGGACTAGCGGGAGTCAATGAGCAGTTCTTC.

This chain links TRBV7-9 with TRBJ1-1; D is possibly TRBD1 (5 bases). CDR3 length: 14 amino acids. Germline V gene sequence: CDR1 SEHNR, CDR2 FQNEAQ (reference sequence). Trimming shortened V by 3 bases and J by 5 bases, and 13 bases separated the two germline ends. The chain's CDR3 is CASSFEGVGTEAFF. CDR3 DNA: TGTGCCAGCAGCTTCGAAGGGGTGGGGACTGAAGCTTTCTTT. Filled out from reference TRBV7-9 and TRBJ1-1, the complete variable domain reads DTGVSQNPRHKITKRGQNVTFRCDPISEHNRLYWYRQTLGQGPEFLTYFQNEAQLEKSRLLSDRFSAERPKGSFSTLEIQRTEQGDSAMYLCASSFEGVGTEAFFGQGTRLTVV.

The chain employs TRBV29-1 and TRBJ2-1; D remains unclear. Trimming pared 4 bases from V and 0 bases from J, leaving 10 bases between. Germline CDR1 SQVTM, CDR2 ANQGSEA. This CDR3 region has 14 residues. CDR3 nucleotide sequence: TGCAGCGTTGTTCCCCCTCCCTCCTACAATGAGCAGTTCTTC. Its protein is CSVVPPPSYNEQFF.

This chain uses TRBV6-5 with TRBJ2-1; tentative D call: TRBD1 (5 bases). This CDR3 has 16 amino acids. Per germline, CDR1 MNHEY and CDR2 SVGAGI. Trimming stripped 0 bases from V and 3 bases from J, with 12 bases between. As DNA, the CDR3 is TGTGCCAGCAGTTACTCGATTTTTCAGGGCTACAATGAGCAGTTCTTC. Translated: CASSYSIFQGYNEQFF.